Presented here are 7 T cell receptor beta chains from one specimen sequenced in a study of identical twins. TCRdb used MiXCR to reprocess the 5' RACE reads, holding one entry per CDR3 protein. The repertoire holds about 900,000 distinct CDR3 sequences, with about 12% as singletons. This sample was shared with a second study, whose subject was yellow fever vaccine responses in identical twins.

The sequenced sample was PBMCs. The receptors shown here come from a woman aged 18-30 years in good health.

In DNA, the CDR3 is TGTGCCATCAGCAGGGAGAACCAGCCCCAGCATTTT. Amino acid sequence: CAISRENQPQHF. The genes are TRBV10-3 and TRBJ1-5, with D possibly matching TRBD1 (5 bases). Trimming pared 6 bases from V and 7 bases from J, leaving 10 bases between. There are 12 residues in the CDR3. Germline V CDR1 and CDR2: ENHRY, SYGVKD.

The rearrangement joins TRBV27 to TRBJ1-1; D might be TRBD1 (6 bases). CDR3 size: 16 residues. V was trimmed by 5 bases and J by 0 bases, leaving 16 bases between them. Per germline, CDR1 MNHEY and CDR2 SMNVEV (reference sequence). The CDR3 DNA reads as TGTGCCAGCAGTCCCGGGACATCCAGCTTGAACACTGAAGCTTTCTTT. Its protein product is CASSPGTSSLNTEAFF.

V usage is TRBV28 and J usage is TRBJ2-1; 9 bases agree with TRBD2. The V gene end was trimmed by 5 bases and the J gene end by 0 bases; junction bases not matched to a gene: 14. The CDR3 is 19 residues long. Germline values: CDR1 MDHEN, CDR2 SYDVKM. CDR3 DNA sequence: TGTGCCAGCAGTCCGCTGACAGGTCCACTAGCGGGCTCCTACAATGAGCAGTTCTTC. Its protein is CASSPLTGPLAGSYNEQFF.

This clonotype was picked up a small number of times. This rearrangement joins TRBV12-5 to TRBJ2-1; D is undetermined. The germline CDR1 and CDR2 sequences are LGHNT and FRNRAP. This CDR3 spans 12 amino acids. V dropped 7 bases and J dropped 8 bases, with 12 bases sitting between them. CDR3 coding DNA: TGTGCTAGTGCCCTTTTAGGGTATGAGCAGTTCTTC. It yields the protein CASALLGYEQFF.

This clonotype showed up many times. This chain uses TRBV29-1 with TRBJ2-1; TRBD2 is a possible D gene (5 bases). V was shortened by 4 bases and J by 7 bases, with 17 bases between the two germline ends. The CDR3 has 14 residues. Per the germline V gene, CDR1 is SQVTM and CDR2 is ANQGSEA. In DNA, the CDR3 is TGCAGCGTTGCTCGGCTCACGGACTGGAATGAGCAGTTCTTC. It is translated as CSVARLTDWNEQFF.

In this sample, this clonotype turned up a few times. This chain uses TRBV6-1 with TRBJ2-7, with D perhaps matching TRBD2 (5 bases). This CDR3 comprises 15 residues. With 2 bases removed from V and 3 bases from J, the gap between germline ends came to 14 bases. The germline V gene encodes CDR1 MNHNS and CDR2 SASEGT. The CDR3, as DNA: TGTGCCAGCAGTGAAACGGTTAGCGCACTCTACGAGCAGTACTTC. This codes for CASSETVSALYEQYF.

This clonotype showed up many times. The chain uses TRBV7-9 and TRBJ2-3; D perhaps matches TRBD2 (6 bases). Trimming removed 1 base from V and 0 bases from J, with 11 bases in between. Looked up from germline, CDR1 is SEHNR and CDR2 is FQNEAQ (reference sequence). The CDR3 covers 16 residues. CDR3 bases: TGTGCCAGCAGCTTAGGGCAGGGACTCAGCACAGATACGCAGTATTTT. It yields the protein CASSLGQGLSTDTQYF. Filled out from reference TRBV7-9 and TRBJ2-3, the complete variable domain reads DTGVSQNPRHKITKRGQNVTFRCDPISEHNRLYWYRQTLGQGPEFLTYFQNEAQLEKSRLLSDRFSAERPKGSFSTLEIQRTEQGDSAMYLCASSLGQGLSTDTQYFGPGTRLTVL.